This TCR beta chain was sequenced in a study of early T cells in non-severe SARS-CoV-2 infection (dated by TCRdb to the early 2020s). For context, the study as a whole: TCR sequencing used bulk RNA from unsorted whole blood, so alpha and beta chains could not be paired. General conclusions and limits of the study: Matching against VDJdb was skewed toward anti-spike CD8 responses, likely underestimated virus-specific expansions, and missed private and CD4 specificities.

Receptor libraries were prepared by 5' RACE. TCRdb names NextSeq 500 as the instrument used. The TCR library protocol attached unique molecular identifiers to individual cDNA molecules to correct for sequencing error and PCR bias. TCR alpha and beta chains were both sequenced, and the abundances of alpha and beta sequences in each sample were closely correlated with each other. The study's processing was this. Decombinator V4 was used to perform V gene, J gene and CDR3 annotation of TCR sequences. TCRs were defined as expanded if a significant change between any two time points was detected under a Poisson model with p below 0.0001. TCR abundances were normalised to the total number of TCRs sequenced per sample and were expressed as counts per million. MAIT TCRs were defined by TRAV1-2 paired with TRAJ12, TRAJ20 or TRAJ33, and iNKT TCRs by TRAV10 paired with TRAJ18. VDJdb, accessed 1 November 2021, was searched for CMV, EBV and SARS-CoV-2 annotated TCRs, excluding TCRs annotated for multiple antigens. Using fastp trimming at Q25 and MiXCR clonotype assembly, TCRdb reanalyzed the public sequencing data and kept in-frame beta chains. When rows share a CDR3 protein, they turn into one entry using the most common DNA and genes. TCRdb's processing, not the authors' own work, is the source of the V and J calls. Present in this sample are roughly 43,000 distinct CDR3 sequences, around 23% of which were seen just once. The top ten clones comprise approximately 4.5% of the sample.

The study was a case-control design nested within a healthcare worker cohort in London, UK, with weekly nasopharyngeal swab PCR tests and blood sampling. Between 23 and 31 March 2020, the week of the UK lockdown, healthcare workers were enrolled and then followed up weekly for as long as 16 weeks. Compared with germline, V lacks 5 bases and J lacks 5 bases; bases without a gene match: 1. The germline V gene (reference sequence) specifies SEHNR as CDR1 and FQNEAQ as CDR2. Including cysteine and phenylalanine, the CDR3 has 13 amino acids. The retained sequence is limited to the CDR3, 39 bases, with the frame set at the first base. This clonotype was counted a few times. Its antigen specificity is not known. There are no base qualities to consult, and no much larger clone falls within one base.

The rearrangement joined TRBV7-9 to TRBJ1-5; 9 middle bases align to TRBD1. Sequencing used whole blood, obtained at baseline. The TCR was taken from an adult who was a healthcare worker with PCR-confirmed SARS-CoV-2 infection or an uninfected control (not recorded which). The bases are TGTGCCAGCAGCCGGACAGGGGATCAGCCCCAGCATTTT. This is translated as CASSRTGDQPQHF.